The entry below describes one T cell receptor (beta chain). Its antigen remains unidentified. It has no much larger one-base neighbor in the sample; base qualities were not kept. The germline V gene (reference sequence) gives CDR1 as MNHEY and CDR2 as SMNVEV. V and J are trimmed by 2 bases and 5 bases, and the gene matches miss 7 bases of the junction. The CDR3 measures 16 amino acids from cysteine to phenylalanine. Here the CDR3 DNA is all that survives: 48 bases in frame from base 1. This sample stems from a study of T cell changes during pregnancy in multiple sclerosis (dated by TCRdb to about 2019). Study-wide context: Changes in the T cell repertoire over the course of pregnancy were examined in this study in women with multiple sclerosis.

Libraries were prepared through the immunoSEQ multiplex PCR assay. What TCRdb holds here is the immuneACCESS table cut down to in-frame rearrangements. Part of the clones is not present; checked against another copy, under half of the missing clones reflect an unresolved V gene, and the others are unexplained. The table for this sample lists around 92,000 clones; 94% of them were counted only once. The ten most abundant clones make up 2% to 2.5% of the sample. The TCR was taken from a female donor with multiple sclerosis, enrolled in a pregnancy study. Sequenced material: peripheral blood, taken in the third trimester of pregnancy. The V gene is TRBV27 and the J gene is TRBJ2-7, with 12 bases in between that match TRBD1. The CDR3 reads CASSLRDRGPFDEQYF. The DNA reads TGTGCCAGCAGTTTACGGGACAGGGGGCCGTTCGACGAGCAGTACTTC.